This T cell receptor (beta chain) was obtained from a study of blood T cells in healthy people across ages (dated by TCRdb to about 2015). Regarding the research as a whole: In model experiments, template switching captured roughly one uniquely barcoded TCR beta cDNA molecule for every two T cells. For two donors (one aged 18 to 30 and one aged 80 or older), the study analyzed two additional independent replicas of 1 million unique cDNA reads from the same blood draw. Donors were grouped into four age groups: young (average approximately 15 years), middle-aged (under 40), aged (around 62) and long-lived (just over 80). Using deep sequencing normalized with unique cDNA molecular identifiers, the study measured how TCR beta repertoire diversity changes with age. To avoid experimental bias, donors of different ages were spread randomly across the sequencing lanes. The paper as a whole reports these results and caveats: The CMV infection status of donors was not known, potentially confounding age-related changes in expanded clonotypes. Conclusive comparison of naive and antigen-experienced compartments was prevented by the profiling of bulk unsorted PBMCs. Compared with the aged group, the long-lived group had more naive CD4+ T cells, fewer expanded clones and increased TCR diversity, a pattern suggesting age selection. As age increased, observed TCR beta diversity per million T cells dropped in a roughly linear way, and a significant reduction was already evident by age 40. Observed TCR beta diversity correlated strongly with the percentage of naive T cells measured by flow cytometry. Estimates of total diversity from one million sequenced T cells were regarded as lower bounds and underestimates.

About this clonotype itself: This clone's antigen is unknown. One base away there is no much larger clone; base qualities are not given.

The germline V gene yields SGHDN for CDR1 and FVKESK for CDR2. The junction shows trimming of 5 bases on V and 4 bases on J, and the gene matches do not reach 7 bases of it. The CDR3 holds 15 amino acids from the cysteine to the phenylalanine. The entry retains the CDR3 DNA only, 45 bases that are in frame from base 1. The 40 or so donors, aged roughly 6 to 95 years, were systemically healthy Caucasian individuals from Russia. Each donor gave 9.5 to 10 milliliters of peripheral blood, drawn into EDTA-treated Vacutainer tubes. Ficoll-Paque density-gradient centrifugation was used to isolate PBMCs, with at least 7 million obtained per sample. Trizol reagent was used to extract total RNA from PBMCs, with at least 5 micrograms per sample. Naive CD45RAhigh/CD27high T cell percentages were measured by flow cytometry on a PBMC aliquot from every donor. The library relied on 5' RACE. The reads were generated on an Illumina HiSeq 2500. The second PCR ran for roughly 7 to 12 cycles and used a J-beta primer mix along with a sample-barcoded 5' primer. Each TCR beta cDNA molecule received a unique molecular identifier from a template-switch 5' adaptor carrying 12 random nucleotides. Each sample yielded at least 3 million CDR3-containing paired-end reads. First-strand cDNA was synthesized from all RNA with the Mint cDNA synthesis kit, primed by a TRBC-specific oligonucleotide. All cDNA was treated with uracil-DNA glycosylase and then went through a first 18-cycle PCR with the universal primers M1SS and BC2_uni_R. In the authors' own workflow: For normalization, 1 million high-quality reads, each with a distinct molecular identifier, were randomly selected from each sample. Reads with shared molecular identifiers were discarded instead of being binned into consensus sequences. MiTCR, set to a Q25 quality threshold and the strictest error-elimination algorithm, was used for CDR3 identification, clonotype clustering and error correction. Lower-bound total TCR beta diversity was estimated with a nonparametric unseen species model using Euler transformation. TCRdb reworked the public reads: Q25 trimming with fastp, MiXCR clone assembly, productive beta chains retained. CDR3 protein duplicates are merged, each entry listing the most common genes and DNA. The V and J calls come from TCRdb's annotation, not from the publication. In all, the sample holds 1.5 million to 2 million distinct CDR3 sequences, and roughly 50% of those were seen once. The top ten hold less than 2.5% of the sample.

The source of this sequence is a woman aged 40 to 49 in good health. The sequenced sample was blood. Recombination joined TRBV14 with TRBJ2-5, with TRBD1 matching 10 junction bases. The nucleotides are TGTGCCAGCAGCACACCGGGACAGGGGCGAGAGACCCAGTACTTC. The encoded protein is CASSTPGQGRETQYF. The full variable domain, completed from the reference TRBV14 and TRBJ2-5 proteins outside the CDR3, reads EAGVTQFPSHSVIEKGQTVTLRCDPISGHDNLYWYRRVMGKEIKFLLHFVKESKQDESGMPNNRFLAERTGGTYSTLKVQPAELEDSGVYFCASSTPGQGRETQYFGPGTRLLVL.